This T cell receptor beta chain comes out of a study of shared clonotypes between healthy human individuals. The CDR3 is 17 residues long. The germline V and J ends were trimmed by 4 bases and 2 bases, with 21 bases remaining between them. CDR1 and CDR2 (germline): SGHDT, YYEEEE. Some clones are missing from TCRdb's copy, which holds only in-frame ones; the method was immunoSEQ multiplex PCR. Here the sample spans nearly 1 million clones, approximately 80% being singletons. The receptor comes from a man aged 18-30 years in good health. Sequenced material: memory CD4+ T cells sorted from blood. The subset: CD45RA-negative fraction. The rearrangement uses TRBV5-6 and TRBJ2-5; possibly TRBD1 for D (6 bases). CDR3 sequence: CASSTRGTQVRQETQYF. The CDR3 coding sequence is TGTGCCAGCAGCACGAGGGGGACACAGGTGAGGCAAGAGACCCAGTACTTC.